Reported below is one T cell receptor beta chain. The data originate from a study of OX40 agonist ivuxolimab in advanced cancers. Using immunoSEQ multiplex PCR, the repertoire was profiled, and TCRdb retains in-frame clones only, with some absent. The repertoire holds about 39,000 clones, with approximately 90% as singletons. This specimen was CD4+ or CD8+ T cells sorted from blood, taken in a trial of the OX40 agonist ivuxolimab. The sequence was obtained from an adult with an advanced solid tumor such as melanoma, head and neck, liver or kidney cancer.

CDR3 in amino acids: CASSQSGQWNTEAFF. CDR3 nucleotide sequence: TGTGCCAGCAGCCAATCCGGACAGTGGAACACTGAAGCTTTCTTT. The J gene is TRBJ1-1, the V gene TRBV7-8, with D tentatively TRBD1 (6 bases). V lost 5 bases and J 1 base, leaving 14 bases between the germline ends. This CDR3 has 15 amino acids. CDR1 and CDR2 from the germline V gene are SGHVS and FQNEAQ.